The 13 T cell receptor beta chains below were found in one sample sequenced in a study of cytomegalovirus exposure and HLA in healthy donors. A multiplex PCR was run with 60 Vbeta primers and 13 Jbeta primers. Clones were read by immunoSEQ multiplex PCR, and TCRdb kept only the in-frame ones, dropping some. The data show fewer than 200,000 clones, 87% seen once. The specimen was PBMCs. These receptors all stem from a girl under three years old in good health and CMV-seronegative.

This chain joins TRBV12-5 and TRBJ1-2; 9 bases align to TRBD1. The CDR3 consists of 13 residues. Germline V lookup: CDR1 LGHNT, CDR2 FRNRAP. The CDR3 region is CVLQPGTGIGYTF. In DNA form, the CDR3 reads TGTGTGCTGCAACCGGGGACAGGGATTGGCTACACCTTC.

The chain links TRBV6-1 to TRBJ2-1, with 10 nucleotides matching TRBD2. Germline trimming cut 2 bases from V and 12 bases from J; bases unmatched to any gene: 4. There are 13 residues in the CDR3. Germline lookup yields CDR1 MNHNS and CDR2 SASEGT. CDR3 DNA sequence: TGTGCCAGCAGTGAAACCCGGACTAGCGGGCAGTTCTTC. Amino acid sequence: CASSETRTSGQFF.

CDR3 nucleotides: TGCGCCAGCAGCCAAGGCAGCTTAGGGGGCGTCGGCTCCTACAATGAGCAGTTCTTC. It codes for CASSQGSLGGVGSYNEQFF. The J gene is TRBJ2-1, the V gene TRBV4-1; 7 positions agree with TRBD1. V lost 1 base to trimming and J lost 0 bases; unmatched junction nucleotides: 12. The CDR3 loop spans 19 amino acids. The germline gives CDR1 MGHRA, CDR2 YSYEKL.

The chain recombines TRBV4-1 with TRBJ2-1, with 12 bases identical to TRBD2. Germline V gene lookup returns CDR1 MGHRA and CDR2 YSYEKL. Trimming at V came to 0 bases and at J to 4 bases, leaving 13 bases not matched to a gene. CDR3 length: 20 amino acids. CDR3 sequence reads: CASSQDRSRLAGDKYNEQFF. In DNA, the CDR3 is TGCGCCAGCAGCCAAGATAGATCCCGACTAGCGGGAGACAAATACAATGAGCAGTTCTTC.

The chain carries TRBV7-9 and TRBJ2-1; 7 bases are a match to TRBD1. The junction had 8 bases not matched to a gene; V was cut back by 5 bases and J by 4 bases. Germline lookup yields CDR1 SEHNR and CDR2 FQNEAQ (reference sequence). The CDR3 contains 15 residues. CDR3 protein: CASSDRQGPYNEQFF. In DNA, the CDR3 is TGTGCCAGCAGCGATAGACAGGGTCCGTACAATGAGCAGTTCTTC. The full variable domain, in which reference TRBV7-9 and TRBJ2-1 provide the parts outside the CDR3, is DTGVSQNPRHKITKRGQNVTFRCDPISEHNRLYWYRQTLGQGPEFLTYFQNEAQLEKSRLLSDRFSAERPKGSFSTLEIQRTEQGDSAMYLCASSDRQGPYNEQFFGPGTRLTVL.

The chain carries TRBV4-1 and TRBJ1-4, with 8 bases lining up with TRBD1. The CDR3 runs 13 residues. V trimming: 8 bases; J trimming: 4 bases; junction bases outside the gene matches: 3. CDR1 and CDR2 (germline): MGHRA, YSYEKL. The chain's CDR3 is CASRTGYNEKLFF. As DNA, the CDR3 is TGCGCCAGCCGGACAGGGTATAATGAAAAACTGTTTTTT.

V is TRBV5-1 and J is TRBJ2-7; 11 nucleotides match TRBD2. This CDR3 has 15 amino acids. CDR1 is SGHRS and CDR2 is YFSETQ in the germline V gene. V lost 2 bases, J lost 2 bases, and 3 bases stayed unmatched. This CDR3 reads CASSLISGGAYEQYF. As DNA, the CDR3 is TGCGCCAGCAGCTTAATTAGCGGGGGGGCCTACGAGCAGTACTTC.

J is TRBJ1-2 and V is TRBV30; D unclear. The V gene's germline CDR1 is GTSNPN and CDR2 SVGIG (reference sequence). The length of the CDR3 is 13 residues. Trimming left V 0 bases short and J 4 bases short, with 9 bases between. CDR3 bases: TGTGCCTGGAGTGTAAAACAGCTCTATGGCTACACCTTC. It yields the protein CAWSVKQLYGYTF.

The J gene is TRBJ1-5, the V gene TRBV6-1; TRBD1 might be the D (5 bases). Trimming took off 0 bases at V and 2 bases at J, with 5 bases between the two ends. The CDR3 spans 14 residues. CDR1 and CDR2 (germline): MNHNS, SASEGT. The CDR3 reads CASSEAGGNQPQHF. The DNA of the CDR3 is TGTGCCAGCAGTGAAGCAGGGGGCAATCAGCCCCAGCATTTT.

The chain couples TRBV6-5 to TRBJ2-5, with D possibly being TRBD1 (6 bases). Trimming removed 6 bases from V and 5 bases from J, with 16 bases in between. Germline V gene data show CDR1 as MNHEY and CDR2 as SVGAGI. CDR3 length equals 14 residues. The CDR3 DNA is TGTGCCAGCAGCCCCTACAGGGTTCGGGAGACCCAGTACTTC. Residues: CASSPYRVRETQYF.

V and J are TRBV30 and TRBJ1-1; no clear D. The CDR3 runs to 13 residues. Trimming stripped 5 bases from V and 0 bases from J, with 10 bases between. Germline values: CDR1 GTSNPN, CDR2 SVGIG (reference sequence). CDR3: CAWGLGLNTEAFF. DNA for the CDR3: TGTGCCTGGGGTCTCGGGTTGAACACTGAAGCTTTCTTT.

V gene TRBV15 combines with J gene TRBJ2-1; 7 bases line up with TRBD2. V dropped 5 bases and J dropped 4; count of bases not matched to a gene: 5. The germline gives CDR1 LNHNV, CDR2 YYDKDF (reference sequence). The CDR3 sequence is 14 residues long. CDR3 residues: CATSPGTIYNEQFF. For the CDR3, the DNA is TGTGCCACCAGCCCGGGGACTATATACAATGAGCAGTTCTTC.

The chain is built from TRBV27 and TRBJ2-7; no clear D. V shed 0 bases and J shed 2 bases, with 5 bases lying between them. Germline lookup yields CDR1 MNHEY and CDR2 SMNVEV (reference sequence). The length of the CDR3 is 13 residues. CDR3 residues: CASSLSQAYEQYF. CDR3 nucleotides: TGTGCCAGCAGTTTATCACAAGCCTACGAGCAGTACTTC.